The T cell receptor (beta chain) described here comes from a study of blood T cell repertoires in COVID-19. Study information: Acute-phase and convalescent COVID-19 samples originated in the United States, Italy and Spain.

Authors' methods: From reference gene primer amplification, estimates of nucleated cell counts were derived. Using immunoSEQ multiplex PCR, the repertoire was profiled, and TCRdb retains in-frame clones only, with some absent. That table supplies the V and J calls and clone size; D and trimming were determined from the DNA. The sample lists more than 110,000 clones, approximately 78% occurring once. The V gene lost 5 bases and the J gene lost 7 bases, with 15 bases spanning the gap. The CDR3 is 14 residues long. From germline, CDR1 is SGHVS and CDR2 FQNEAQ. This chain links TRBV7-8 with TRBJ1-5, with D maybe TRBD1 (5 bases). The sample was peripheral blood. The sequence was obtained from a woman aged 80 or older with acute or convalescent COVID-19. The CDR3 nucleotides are TGTGCCAGCAGCGTACAAGGGACTATCCAGCCCCAGCATTTT. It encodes CASSVQGTIQPQHF.